This record concerns one T cell receptor beta chain sequence. This record comes from a study of blood T cells in healthy people across ages. Combining a sample-barcoded 5' primer with a J-beta primer mix, a second PCR ran for roughly 7 to 12 cycles. TCRdb used MiXCR to reprocess the 5' RACE reads, holding one entry per CDR3 protein. The sample lists about 2 million distinct CDR3 sequences, roughly 52% seen once, with 2.1% in the top ten. This CDR3 has 16 residues. V was clipped by 5 bases and J by 4 bases; unmatched bases: 8. Germline CDR1 and CDR2: SGHAT and FQDESV (reference sequence). The receptor comes from a woman in her forties in good health. The J gene is TRBJ2-1, the V gene TRBV11-1; 10 bases are shared with TRBD2. Sequencing was performed on blood. CDR3 nucleotide sequence: TGTGCCAGCAGCCTAGGACTAGCGGCGATATACAATGAGCAGTTCTTC. It yields the protein CASSLGLAAIYNEQFF. The complete variable domain, with remaining parts taken from reference TRBV11-1 and TRBJ2-1, reads EAEVAQSPRYKITEKSQAVAFWCDPISGHATLYWYRQILGQGPELLVQFQDESVVDDSQLPKDRFSAERLKGVDSTLKIQPAELGDSAMYLCASSLGLAAIYNEQFFGPGTRLTVL.